This T cell receptor beta chain was sequenced during a study of T-cell memory formation after mild COVID-19. General study results and limits: Clones that contracted from day 15 to 85 had balanced CD4/CD8; later expanders were CD4+ biased. Within pre-infection memory, some responding clones were found, suggesting cross-reactive memory joined. Contracting CD8+ clones were enriched in EMRA, CD4+ mainly in CM and EM.

About this clonotype itself: Its specificity is unknown.

The V gene's germline CDR1 is SGHNT and CDR2 YYREEE (reference sequence). There are 14 residues in the CDR3. With 0 bases removed from V and 12 bases from J, the gap between germline ends came to 16 bases. TCR alpha and TCR beta cDNA libraries with sample barcodes and UMIs came from 5'RACE using constant-segment primers. TCRdb re-derived calls from the 5' RACE reads in MiXCR, one entry per CDR3 protein. The sample shows more than 350,000 distinct CDR3 sequences, around 21% of them seen only once. The sequence was obtained from an adult woman who had mild COVID-19 (a few samples of this study predate the infection). Cell type and time point are not known. Sequencing was carried out using PBMCs or a T cell subset sorted from them (not recorded which). The J gene is TRBJ2-1, the V gene TRBV5-4; no firm D call. The CDR3 nucleotides are TGTGCCAGCAGCTTGGAGAGTGAACCTATCGGGCAGTTCTTC. Translation gives CASSLESEPIGQFF.